This T cell receptor beta chain was identified during a study of shared clonotypes between healthy human individuals (dated by TCRdb to 2020 to 2021). Turning to the overall study: A couple of women and a few men aged 18 to 49 years were included in the cohort. To estimate repertoire size and how much clonotypes are shared between individuals, the study performed deep sequencing of blood TCR repertoires from roughly five healthy adults. Different laboratories and diverse techniques were used to prepare libraries and sequence TCR repertoires, to increase sequencing depth and limit assay-specific biases. Between about 0.9 and 8.9 billion PBMCs per donor were obtained by leukapheresis. Overall study outcomes, separate from this receptor: Sampling was restricted to blood, and TCR repertoires in tissues likely differ from the TCR repertoires found in blood. Based on pairwise subsampling, the degree of clonotype sharing among donors was expected to be affected by sequencing depth. Because the study included a small number of donors, the genetic and exposure-history diversity represented was limited.

The donors were healthy, HIV-negative adults with no recently reported acute infections or vaccinations. Only Caucasian adults living in Nashville, Tennessee, USA were represented among the donors. For unsorted samples, about 85 million PBMCs were counted and genomic DNA was extracted with the QIAamp DNA Blood Mini kit. Blood was collected by leukapheresis, and PBMCs were isolated by Ficoll-Histopaque density gradient centrifugation and then cryopreserved in liquid nitrogen vapor phase. Using the deep immunoSEQ assay, multiplex PCR amplified TCR CDR3 regions from genomic DNA. Genomic DNA extracted from each cell subset was distributed evenly over all wells of several immunoSEQ 96-well plates, and each plate served as one replicate. For unsorted PBMC, each replicate PCR was loaded with roughly 330 ng genomic DNA, equivalent to tens of thousands of T cell genomes. Ten immunoSEQ deep assay plates were used to sequence the unsorted PBMC genomic DNA. Purified libraries were quantified with a Qubit 3.0 fluorometer, sized on a Bioanalyzer 2100, and re-quantified with the KAPA Library Quantification kit. Every immunoSEQ 96-well plate was sequenced on a separate single-read 150-cycle Illumina NextSeq 550 flow cell. On the study's bioinformatics: Because the immunoSEQ output included only junctional sequences and no quality scores, the filtering could not be the same as the filtering used for full-length reads. Sequences were annotated with PyIR, a Python wrapper for IgBLAST v1.9, and V/J genes and CDR3 were assigned using IMGT germline references. Reads were filtered out if the reads had weak V/J assignments (E-value above 1e-6), no CDR3, stop codons, out-of-frame junctions, or ambiguous translated residues. V3J clonotypes were defined by identical inferred V gene, J gene, and CDR3 amino acid sequence. The percentage overlap between two repertoires was calculated by dividing the number of shared unique clonotypes by the size of the smaller repertoire. RTK rarefaction, the Chao1 estimator, and Recon v2.1 estimates of unobserved clonotypes were used to assess repertoire richness. Here the immuneACCESS table is served through TCRdb, limited to in-frame sequences with V and J called. Missing clones are a known gap in these copies; in checked studies unresolved V genes cover under half, and the rest lacks a known reason. V and J calls plus clone size are reproduced from that table; the DNA served to infer D and trimming. Across this sample there are 450,000 to 600,000 clones, with roughly 78% seen only once. Approximately 13% of the sample is taken by the ten largest.

From a lookup of the germline V gene, CDR1 and CDR2 are MDHEN and SYDVKM. V loses 6 bases at its end and J loses 4 bases; junction bases beyond the gene matches: 6. Inclusive of the bounding cysteine and phenylalanine, the CDR3 is 15 residues long. CDR3 DNA only is kept here, 45 bases in frame from base 1. Note on this clone: Its antigen is still unknown. The record has no base qualities; no much larger clone is one base away.

Sequencing was carried out using PBMCs. The rearranged chain carries TRBV28 and TRBJ2-1; the junction holds 10 bases that match TRBD2. The TCR comes from a middle-aged woman in good health. Some clones in this sample may be carry-over from other donors' samples. The CDR3 protein: CASSPTSGNYNEQFF. In nucleotide form, the sequence is TGTGCCAGCAGCCCTACTAGCGGGAATTACAATGAGCAGTTCTTC.